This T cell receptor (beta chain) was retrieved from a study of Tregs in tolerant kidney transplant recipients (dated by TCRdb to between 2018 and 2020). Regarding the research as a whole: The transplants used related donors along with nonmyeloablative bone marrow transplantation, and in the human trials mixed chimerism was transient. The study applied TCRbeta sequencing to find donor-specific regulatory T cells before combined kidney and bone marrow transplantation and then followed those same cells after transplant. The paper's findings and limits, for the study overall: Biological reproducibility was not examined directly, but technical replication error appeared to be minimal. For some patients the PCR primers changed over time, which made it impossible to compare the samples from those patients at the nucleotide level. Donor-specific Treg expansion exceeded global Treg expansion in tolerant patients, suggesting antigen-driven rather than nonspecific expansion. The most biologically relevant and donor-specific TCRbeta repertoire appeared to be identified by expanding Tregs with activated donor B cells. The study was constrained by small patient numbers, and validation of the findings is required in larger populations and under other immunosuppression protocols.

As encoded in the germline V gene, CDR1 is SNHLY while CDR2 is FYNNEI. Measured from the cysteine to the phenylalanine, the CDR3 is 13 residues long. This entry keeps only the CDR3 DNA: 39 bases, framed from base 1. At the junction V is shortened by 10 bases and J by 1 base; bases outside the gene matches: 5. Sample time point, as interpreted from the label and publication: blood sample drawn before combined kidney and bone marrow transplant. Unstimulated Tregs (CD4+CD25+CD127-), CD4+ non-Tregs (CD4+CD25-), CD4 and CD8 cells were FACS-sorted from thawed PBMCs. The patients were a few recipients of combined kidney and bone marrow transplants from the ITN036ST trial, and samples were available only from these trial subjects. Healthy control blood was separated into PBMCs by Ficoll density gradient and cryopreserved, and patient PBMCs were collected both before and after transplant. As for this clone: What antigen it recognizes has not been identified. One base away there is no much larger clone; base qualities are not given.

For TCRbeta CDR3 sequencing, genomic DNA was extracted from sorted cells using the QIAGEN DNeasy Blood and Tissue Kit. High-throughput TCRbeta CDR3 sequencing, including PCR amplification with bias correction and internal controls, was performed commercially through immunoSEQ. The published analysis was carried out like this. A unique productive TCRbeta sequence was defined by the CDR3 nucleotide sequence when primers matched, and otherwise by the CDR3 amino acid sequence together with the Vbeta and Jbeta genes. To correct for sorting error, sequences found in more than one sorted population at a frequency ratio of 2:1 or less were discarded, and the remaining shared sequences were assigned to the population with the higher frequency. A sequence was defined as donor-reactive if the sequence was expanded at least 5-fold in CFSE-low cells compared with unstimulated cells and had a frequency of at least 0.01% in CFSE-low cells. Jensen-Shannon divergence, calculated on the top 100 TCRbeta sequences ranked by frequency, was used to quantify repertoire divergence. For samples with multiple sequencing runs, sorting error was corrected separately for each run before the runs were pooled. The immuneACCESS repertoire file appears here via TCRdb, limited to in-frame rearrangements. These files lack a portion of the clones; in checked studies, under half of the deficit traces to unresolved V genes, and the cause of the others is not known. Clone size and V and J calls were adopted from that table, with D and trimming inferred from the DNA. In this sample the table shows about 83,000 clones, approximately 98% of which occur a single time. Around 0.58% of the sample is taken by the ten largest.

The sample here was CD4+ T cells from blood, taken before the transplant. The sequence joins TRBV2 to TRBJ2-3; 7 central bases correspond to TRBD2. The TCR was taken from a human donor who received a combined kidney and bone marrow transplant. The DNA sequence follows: TGTGCCACCTGGGGGGGAGGCACAGATACGCAGTATTTT. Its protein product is CATWGGGTDTQYF.